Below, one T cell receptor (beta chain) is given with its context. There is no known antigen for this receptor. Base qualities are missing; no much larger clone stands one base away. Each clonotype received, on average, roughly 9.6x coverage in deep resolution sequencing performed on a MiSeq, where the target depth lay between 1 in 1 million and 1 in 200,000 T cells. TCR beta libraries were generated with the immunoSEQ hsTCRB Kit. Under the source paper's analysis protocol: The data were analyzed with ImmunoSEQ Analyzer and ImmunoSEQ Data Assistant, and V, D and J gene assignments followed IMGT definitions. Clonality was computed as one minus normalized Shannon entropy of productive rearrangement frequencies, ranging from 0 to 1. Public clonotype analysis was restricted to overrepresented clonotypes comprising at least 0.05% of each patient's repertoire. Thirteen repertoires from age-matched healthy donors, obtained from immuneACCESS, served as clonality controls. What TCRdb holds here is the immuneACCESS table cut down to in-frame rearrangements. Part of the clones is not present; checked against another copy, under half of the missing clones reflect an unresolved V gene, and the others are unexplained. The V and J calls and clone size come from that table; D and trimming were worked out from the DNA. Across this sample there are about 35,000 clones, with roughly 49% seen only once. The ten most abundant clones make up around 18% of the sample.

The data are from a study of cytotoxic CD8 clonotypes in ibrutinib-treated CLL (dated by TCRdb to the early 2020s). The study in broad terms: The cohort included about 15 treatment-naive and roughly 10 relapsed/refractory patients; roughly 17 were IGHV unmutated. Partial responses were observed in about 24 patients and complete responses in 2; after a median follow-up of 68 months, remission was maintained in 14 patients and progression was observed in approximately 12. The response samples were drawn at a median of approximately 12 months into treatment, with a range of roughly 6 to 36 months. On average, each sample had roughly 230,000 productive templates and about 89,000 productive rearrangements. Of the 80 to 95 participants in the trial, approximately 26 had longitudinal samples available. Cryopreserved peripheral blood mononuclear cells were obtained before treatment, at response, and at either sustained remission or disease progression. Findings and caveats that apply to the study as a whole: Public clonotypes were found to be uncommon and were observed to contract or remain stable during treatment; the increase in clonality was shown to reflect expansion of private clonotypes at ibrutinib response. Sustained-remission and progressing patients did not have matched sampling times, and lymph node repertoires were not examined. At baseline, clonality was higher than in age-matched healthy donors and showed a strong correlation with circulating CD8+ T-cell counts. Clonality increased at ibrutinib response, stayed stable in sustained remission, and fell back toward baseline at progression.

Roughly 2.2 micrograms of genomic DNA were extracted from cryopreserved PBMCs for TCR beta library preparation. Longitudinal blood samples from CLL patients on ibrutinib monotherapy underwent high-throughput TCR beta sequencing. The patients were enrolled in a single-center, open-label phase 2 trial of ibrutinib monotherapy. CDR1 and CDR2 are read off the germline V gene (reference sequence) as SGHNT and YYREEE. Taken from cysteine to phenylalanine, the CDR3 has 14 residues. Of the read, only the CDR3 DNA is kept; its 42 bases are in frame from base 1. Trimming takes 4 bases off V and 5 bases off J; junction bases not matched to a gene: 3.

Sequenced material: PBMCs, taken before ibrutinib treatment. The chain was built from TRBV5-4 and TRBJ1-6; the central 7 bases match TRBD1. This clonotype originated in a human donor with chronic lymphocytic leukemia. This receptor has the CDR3 CASSRDRNNSPLHF. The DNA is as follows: TGTGCCAGCAGCAGGGACAGAAATAATTCACCCCTCCACTTT.